Each of the 23 T cell receptor beta chains below was sequenced from the same sample in a study of glioma-infiltrating T cells. Amplification of TCR alpha and beta CDR3 regions from RNA used iRepertoire nested multiplex PCR. TCRdb analysed the multiplex PCR reads with MiXCR anew, one entry per CDR3 protein. The repertoire holds around 390,000 distinct CDR3 sequences, with more than 35% as singletons. The specimen was glioma tissue, nonneoplastic brain tissue, or PBMCs (not recorded which). These TCRs come from a human donor with low-grade glioma or glioblastoma, undergoing nonglioma brain surgery, or in good health (not recorded which).

The rearrangement links TRBV19 to TRBJ1-2, with D possibly being TRBD1 (5 bases). V was pared by 6 bases and J by 4 bases, with 12 bases between. The CDR3 is 13 residues long. CDR1 is LNHDA and CDR2 is SQIVND in the germline V gene (reference sequence). CDR3 DNA: TGTGCCAGTAGCAGGGAAGCGGTCTATGGCTACACCTTC. Protein sequence: CASSREAVYGYTF. The full variable domain, its missing parts supplied by reference TRBV19 and TRBJ1-2, is DGGITQSPKYLFRKEGQNVTLSCEQNLNHDAMYWYRQDPGQGLRLIYYSQIVNDFQKGDIAEGYSVSREKKESFPLTVTSAQKNPTAFYLCASSREAVYGYTFGSGTRLTVV.

The rearrangement uses TRBV29-1 and TRBJ1-1; 8 positions match TRBD1. The CDR3 runs to 14 residues. Unmatched junction bases numbered 7, after V lost 7 bases and J lost 0 bases. Per germline, CDR1 SQVTM and CDR2 ANQGSEA. The CDR3 nucleotides read TGCAGCGCTCGACAGGGGCTGATGAACACTGAAGCTTTCTTT. This sequence encodes CSARQGLMNTEAFF.

For this clonotype: At one of its ends the junction is not consistent with the germline gene, which may arise from a read error. The chain couples TRBV27 to TRBJ2-7; tentatively, D is TRBD1 (5 bases). CDR3 length: 15 amino acids. Looked up from germline, CDR1 is MNHEY and CDR2 is SMNVEV (reference sequence). CDR3 in DNA: TGTGCCAGCAGTTTCCTTGACAGTCCTTCCTACAAGCAGTACTTC. It translates to CASSFLDSPSYKQYF.

V is TRBV27 and J is TRBJ2-1, with a weak D call TRBD1 (6 bases). CDR1 and CDR2 from the germline V gene are MNHEY and SMNVEV (reference sequence). V shed 6 bases and J shed 0 bases, with 15 bases lying between them. This CDR3 is 16 amino acids long. CDR3 sequence reads: CASRLDSRSSYNEQFF. The CDR3 DNA is TGTGCCAGCAGACTGGACAGTCGGAGCTCCTACAATGAGCAGTTCTTC.

In the case of this clonotype: A read error is possible here, since a much larger clone lies one base away. The chain uses TRBV2 and TRBJ1-2; D gene unclear. The V gene lost 4 bases and the J gene lost 9 bases, with 15 bases spanning the gap. CDR3 length: 13 amino acids. Germline CDR1 reads SNHLY; CDR2 reads FYNNEI. The chain's CDR3 is CASSGMDLQRYTF. Here the CDR3 DNA reads TGTGCCAGCAGTGGGATGGATCTTCAACGCTACACCTTC. The whole variable domain, remainder taken from reference TRBV2 and TRBJ1-2, is EPEVTQTPSHQVTQMGQEVILRCVPISNHLYFYWYRQILGQKVEFLVSFYNNEISEKSEIFDDQFSVERPDGSNFTLKIRSTKLEDSAMYFCASSGMDLQRYTFGSGTRLTVV.

The chain employs TRBV20-1 and TRBJ2-7; 7 bases agree with TRBD2. The CDR3 covers 15 residues. V shed 3 bases and J 1 base; nucleotides not matched to a gene: 9. Germline V gene lookup returns CDR1 DFQATT and CDR2 SNEGSKA (reference sequence). This CDR3 is CSASEVGRGSYEQYF. For the CDR3, the DNA is TGCAGTGCTAGCGAGGTGGGGAGGGGTTCCTACGAGCAGTACTTC.

There are many counts of this clonotype. The chain is built from TRBV6-2 or TRBV6-3 and TRBJ1-5; perhaps TRBD1 as D (6 bases). Germline-derived CDR1 and CDR2 are MNHEY and SVGEGT. V lost 8 bases and J 1 base, leaving 21 bases between the germline ends. This CDR3 is 17 amino acids long. This chain's CDR3 is CASRQRSAGASNQPQHF. DNA of the CDR3: TGTGCCAGCCGTCAAAGAAGCGCAGGGGCCAGCAATCAGCCCCAGCATTTT.

The rearrangement uses TRBV6-2 or TRBV6-3 and TRBJ2-5; 16 bases match TRBD2. Germline trimming cut 6 bases from V and 5 bases from J; bases unmatched to any gene: 15. Per germline, CDR1 MNHEY and CDR2 SVGEGT. The CDR3 has 19 residues. The CDR3 is CASSPGLAGGPAGGETQYF. In DNA, the CDR3 is TGTGCCAGCAGCCCGGGACTAGCGGGAGGGCCTGCTGGGGGGGAGACCCAGTACTTC.

Ten or more counts support this clonotype. V gene TRBV6-1 combines with J gene TRBJ2-3; 11 positions match TRBD2. The CDR3 consists of 15 residues. The ends lost 3 bases at V and 13 bases at J; junction bases unmatched: 12. From germline, CDR1 is MNHNS and CDR2 SASEGT. The CDR3 loop is CASSDISGRGYSKYF. In DNA, the CDR3 is TGTGCCAGCAGTGATATTAGCGGGAGGGGTTACTCCAAGTATTTT.

The rearrangement uses TRBV28 and TRBJ1-2, with 8 bases matching TRBD1. Germline assignment: CDR1 MDHEN and CDR2 SYDVKM. The CDR3 is 14 residues long. The J segment lost 2 bases and the V segment lost 11 bases, leaving 10 bases of the junction unmatched. The DNA of the CDR3 is TGTGCCCGCCGTCACAGGGGGAGCAACTATGGCTACACCTTC. Protein sequence: CARRHRGSNYGYTF.

This clonotype was recorded only once. With a much larger clone just one base away, this may be a read error. This chain connects TRBV6-1 to TRBJ1-6; D is unclear. The V end lost 5 bases, the J end lost 8 bases, and 16 bases lay between the germline ends. Germline V gene data show CDR1 as MNHNS and CDR2 as SASEGT. The length of the CDR3 is 15 residues. The DNA of the CDR3 is TGTGCCAGCAGTCCCGGGCCTATGTGGGATTCACCCCTCCACTTT. Encoded protein: CASSPGPMWDSPLHF.

This chain joins TRBV5-1 and TRBJ2-3, with D possibly being TRBD1 (5 bases). Trimming shortened V by 4 bases and J by 0 bases, and 18 bases separated the two germline ends. There are 17 residues in the CDR3. Germline V CDR1 and CDR2: SGHRS, YFSETQ. The CDR3 spells CASSPIMPGPSTDTQYF. Written as DNA, the CDR3 is TGCGCCAGCAGCCCAATCATGCCAGGGCCTAGCACAGATACGCAGTATTTT. Using reference TRBV5-1 and TRBJ2-3 for the parts outside the CDR3, the full variable domain is KAGVTQTPRYLIKTRGQQVTLSCSPISGHRSVSWYQQTPGQGLQFLFEYFSETQRNKGNFPGRFSGRQFSNSRSEMNVSTLELGDSALYLCASSPIMPGPSTDTQYFGPGTRLTVL.

The rearrangement links TRBV20-1 to TRBJ2-7; tentatively, D is TRBD1 (5 bases). V lost 2 bases, J lost 5 bases, and 16 bases lay in between. Per the germline V gene, CDR1 is DFQATT and CDR2 is SNEGSKA (reference sequence). The CDR3 has 14 residues. This chain's CDR3 is CSARWFQGMNEQYF. The CDR3 DNA reads TGCAGTGCTAGATGGTTCCAGGGTATGAACGAGCAGTACTTC.

The rearrangement links TRBV20-1 to TRBJ1-5; 8 positions match TRBD1. The ends lost 6 bases at V and 2 bases at J; junction bases unmatched: 9. Per the germline V gene, CDR1 is DFQATT and CDR2 is SNEGSKA (reference sequence). This CDR3 contains 15 residues. The CDR3 DNA reads as TGCAGTGCAAAACCCCGGGACAGGCGCAATCAGCCCCAGCATTTT. This gives the protein CSAKPRDRRNQPQHF.

Points on this clonotype: Germline and junction disagree at one end, which may indicate a read error. The rearrangement joins TRBV18 to TRBJ1-1, with D unresolved. CDR1 and CDR2 from the germline V gene are KGHSH and LQKENI. The length of the CDR3 is 15 residues. The CDR3 DNA reads TGTGCCAGCTCACCAGGCAGGATATATAACACTGAGGCTTTCTTT. It yields the protein CASSPGRIYNTEAFF. Looking up the rest from reference TRBV18 and TRBJ1-1 gives the full variable domain: NAGVMQNPRHLVRRRGQEARLRCSPMKGHSHVYWYRQLPEEGLKFMVYLQKENIIDESGMPKERFSAEFPKEGPSILRIQQVVRGDSAAYFCASSPGRIYNTEAFFGQGTRLTVV.

CDR3 sequence reads: CSASPGHRSSYNEQYF. CDR3 DNA sequence: TGCAGTGCTAGCCCGGGGCACAGAAGCTCCTACAATGAGCAGTACTTC. The chain recombines TRBV20-1 with TRBJ2-7; either TRBD1 or TRBD2 may supply D (5 bases each). The V end was cut by 3 bases, the J end by 7 bases, with 25 bases between. Germline values: CDR1 DFQATT, CDR2 SNEGSKA (reference sequence). The CDR3 is 16 amino acids.

The chain employs TRBV3-1 and TRBJ2-3; 10 positions match TRBD1. Germline loops: CDR1 LGHDT, CDR2 YNNKEL (reference sequence). J gave up 0 bases and V 5 bases, and 8 bases lay outside the gene matches. This CDR3 spans 17 amino acids. The CDR3 sequence: CASSAPGQGISTDTQYF. CDR3 nucleotide sequence: TGTGCCAGCAGCGCCCCGGGACAGGGGATAAGCACAGATACGCAGTATTTT.

V gene TRBV24-1 combines with J gene TRBJ2-1, with 11 bases identical to TRBD1. Germline V gene data show CDR1 as KGHDR and CDR2 as SFDVKD. The CDR3 sequence is 16 residues long. Germline trimming cut 4 bases from V and 8 bases from J; bases unmatched to any gene: 9. CDR3 in amino acids: CATSEAGTGGSDEQFF. The CDR3 region has the DNA TGTGCCACCAGTGAAGCCGGGACAGGGGGTTCCGATGAGCAGTTCTTC.

This clonotype has a handful of counts. The chain has TRBV20-1 and TRBJ2-3, with D possibly matching TRBD2 (6 bases). The CDR3 totals 14 residues. Trimming stripped 5 bases from V and 2 bases from J, with 14 bases between. Germline V gives CDR1 DFQATT, CDR2 SNEGSKA (reference sequence). The CDR3 sequence: CSAARDFLTDTQYF. In nucleotides, the CDR3 is TGCAGTGCTGCCCGGGACTTCCTCACAGATACGCAGTATTTT.

This clonotype came up once. A much larger clone lies a single base off, so this may be a read error. The rearrangement joins TRBV28 to TRBJ1-6; 8 nucleotides align to TRBD1. The CDR3 runs 15 residues. Germline V gene sequence: CDR1 MDHEN, CDR2 SYDVKM. The V gene end was trimmed by 5 bases and the J gene end by 9 bases; junction bases not matched to a gene: 9. The CDR3 nucleotides are TGTGCCAGCAGTCCGACAGGGGCTGGGGGTTCACCCCTCCACTTT. It codes for CASSPTGAGGSPLHF.

To note about this clonotype: It may be a read error: a sequence one base away is much more abundant. The chain recombines TRBV15 with TRBJ2-7; D possibly matches TRBD1 or TRBD2 (5 bases each). The CDR3 length is 13 residues. The germline V gene encodes CDR1 LNHNV and CDR2 YYDKDF (reference sequence). Trimming removed 9 bases at V and 4 bases at J, with 16 bases between. The CDR3 reads CATKARGAYEQYF. The CDR3, as DNA: TGTGCCACTAAGGCTCGAGGGGCGTACGAGCAGTACTTC.

The V call is TRBV7-9, the J call TRBJ2-1; TRBD2 matches 9 bases. The germline V gene encodes CDR1 SEHNR and CDR2 FQNEAQ (reference sequence). The CDR3 covers 16 residues. Trimming cost V 5 bases and J 4 bases; bases outside gene matches: 9. In nucleotides, the CDR3 is TGTGCCAGCAGCCCTACCGGGACTAGCTTTTACAATGAGCAGTTCTTC. This sequence encodes CASSPTGTSFYNEQFF.

This clonotype was counted a few times. The chain recombines TRBV20-1 with TRBJ2-3; D is perhaps TRBD2 (6 bases). The CDR3 is made up of 15 amino acids. V lost 2 bases and J lost 0, with 12 bases in between. Germline V gene lookup returns CDR1 DFQATT and CDR2 SNEGSKA (reference sequence). This chain's CDR3 is CSARKEGTSTDTQYF. The DNA for the CDR3 is TGCAGTGCTAGAAAGGAGGGAACCAGCACAGATACGCAGTATTTT.